Below, 9 T cell receptor beta chains from the same sample are listed, as sequenced in a study of blood T cell repertoires in COVID-19. Produced via immunoSEQ multiplex PCR; TCRdb's table is partial and in-frame only. The sample records approximately 150,000 clones, 75% to 85% being singletons. Sequenced input: peripheral blood. Receptor source: a woman aged 50 to 60 in a cohort sampled during active or convalescent COVID-19.

This clone was counted between two and nine times. V and J are TRBV7-9 and TRBJ1-5, with 9 bases that match TRBD1. The junction had 5 bases not matched to a gene; V was cut back by 1 base and J by 7 bases. Germline CDR1 and CDR2: SEHNR and FQNEAQ (reference sequence). The CDR3 runs to 15 residues. The CDR3 sequence is CASSLEQGAGQPQHF. CDR3 nucleotides: TGTGCCAGCAGCTTAGAACAGGGGGCTGGACAGCCCCAGCATTTT.

V and J are TRBV7-2 and TRBJ2-7; the D gene is possibly TRBD1 (6 bases). The CDR3 has 14 residues. From germline, CDR1 is SGHTA and CDR2 FQGNSA. The V end lost 5 bases, the J end lost 3 bases, and 14 bases lay between the germline ends. In DNA, the CDR3 is TGTGCCAGCAGCCAAAAACAGGGAGTCTACGAGCAGTACTTC. Its protein product is CASSQKQGVYEQYF.

The chain carries TRBV4-1 and TRBJ2-5, with 8 positions matching TRBD2. The trim removed 0 bases at V and 5 bases at J, leaving 17 bases unmatched. The CDR3 spans 19 residues. From germline, CDR1 is MGHRA and CDR2 YSYEKL. The CDR3 reads CASSQEGPRGGGYGETQYF. CDR3 DNA: TGCGCCAGCAGCCAAGAGGGACCGCGAGGCGGGGGGTATGGGGAGACCCAGTACTTC.

This chain connects TRBV7-8 to TRBJ2-3; TRBD2 agrees at 15 bases. The length of the CDR3 is 16 residues. Unmatched junction bases numbered 8, after V lost 5 bases and J lost 8 bases. Germline CDR1 reads SGHVS; CDR2 reads FQNEAQ. The CDR3 here is CASSPGLAGGVRTQYF. The DNA of the CDR3 is TGTGCCAGCAGCCCTGGACTAGCGGGGGGGGTCCGTACGCAGTATTTT.

The rearrangement uses TRBV6-6 and TRBJ2-7, with 7 nucleotides matching TRBD1. Germline loops: CDR1 MNHNY, CDR2 SVGAGI (reference sequence). V was pared by 4 bases and J by 5 bases, with 5 bases of the junction left unmatched. This CDR3 spans 13 amino acids. CDR3 protein: CASSLQGLDEQYF. In DNA form, the CDR3 reads TGTGCCAGCAGTTTACAGGGGCTGGACGAGCAGTACTTC.

The V call is TRBV29-1, the J call TRBJ2-3; the match to TRBD2 covers 9 bases. The CDR3 covers 15 residues. The V gene end was trimmed by 4 bases and the J gene end by 0 bases; junction bases not matched to a gene: 5. Germline V gene data show CDR1 as SQVTM and CDR2 as ANQGSEA. The CDR3 here is CSVGASGVSTDTQYF. In DNA, the CDR3 is TGCAGCGTTGGCGCTAGCGGGGTTAGCACAGATACGCAGTATTTT.

The chain couples TRBV10-3 to TRBJ2-2; the D gene is possibly TRBD1 (6 bases). From germline, CDR1 is ENHRY and CDR2 SYGVKD. There are 13 residues in the CDR3. V lost 9 bases and J 1 base, leaving 9 bases between the germline ends. The CDR3 loop reads CAIPGQNTGELFF. In nucleotides, the CDR3 is TGTGCCATTCCGGGACAGAACACCGGGGAGCTGTTTTTT.

The chain carries TRBV6-5 and TRBJ2-2; TRBD1 agrees at 7 bases. CDR1 is MNHEY, CDR2 SVGAGI, per germline. The V and J ends lost 5 bases and 2 bases, in that order; junction bases with no gene match: 5. This CDR3 has 15 residues. The CDR3 loop reads CASSPTGVNTGELFF. As DNA, the CDR3 is TGTGCCAGCAGTCCAACAGGGGTTAACACCGGGGAGCTGTTTTTT.

V gene TRBV3-1 (or the pseudogene TRBV3-2) combines with J gene TRBJ2-4; 11 nucleotides line up with TRBD2. The CDR3 covers 18 residues. Germline V gene lookup returns CDR1 LGHDT and CDR2 YNNKEL (reference sequence). Trimming removed 3 bases from V and 1 base from J; junction bases left unmatched: 8. CDR3 sequence: CASSHGTSGPLAKNIQYF. The CDR3 nucleotides read TGTGCCAGCAGCCACGGGACTAGCGGACCCCTTGCCAAAAACATTCAGTACTTC.